The 8 T cell receptor beta chains presented below share a single source sample, sequenced in a study of cytomegalovirus exposure and HLA in healthy donors. Researchers ran the PCR with 60 Vbeta and 13 Jbeta primers. Assay used: immunoSEQ multiplex PCR; TCRdb lists only in-frame clones, some missing. Its clone listing holds about 55,000 clones. The specimen was PBMCs. The origin of the receptors is a man aged 45-65 years in good health and CMV-seropositive.

The chain couples TRBV15 to TRBJ1-5; TRBD1 aligns across 7 bases. Germline trimming cut 1 base from V and 0 bases from J; bases unmatched to any gene: 9. The germline V gene has CDR1 LNHNV and CDR2 YYDKDF (reference sequence). The CDR3 has 18 amino acids. The DNA for the CDR3 is TGTGCCACCAGCAGAGCCGGGACAGCGTTATATAGCAATCAGCCCCAGCATTTT. As protein: CATSRAGTALYSNQPQHF.

The rearrangement joins TRBV18 to TRBJ2-3; D is possibly TRBD1 (6 bases). Trimming pared 1 base from V and 1 base from J, leaving 12 bases between. The CDR3 is 16 residues long. Germline CDR1 reads KGHSH; CDR2 reads LQKENI. CDR3 sequence: CASSPHLAGGTDTQYF. DNA for the CDR3: TGTGCCAGCTCACCACACCTCGCAGGGGGCACAGATACGCAGTATTTT.

V gene TRBV7-2 combines with J gene TRBJ1-6, with 11 bases lining up with TRBD1. Germline-derived CDR1 and CDR2 are SGHTA and FQGNSA. The CDR3 runs 18 residues. V lost 1 base and J lost 3; bases outside the gene matches: 5. The chain's CDR3 is CASSLVGTGGIYNSPLHF. In DNA form, the CDR3 reads TGTGCCAGCAGCTTAGTGGGGACAGGGGGTATCTATAATTCACCCCTCCACTTT. Drawing the rest from reference TRBV7-2 and TRBJ1-6, the complete variable domain is GAGVSQSPSNKVTEKGKDVELRCDPISGHTALYWYRQSLGQGLEFLIYFQGNSAPDKSGLPSDRFSAERTGGSVSTLTIQRTQQEDSAVYLCASSLVGTGGIYNSPLHFGNGTRLTVT.

This chain uses TRBV5-4 with TRBJ2-7; D call uncertain. This CDR3 is built from 14 residues. The germline CDR1 and CDR2 sequences are SGHNT and YYREEE (reference sequence). The V end lost 3 bases, the J end lost 0 bases, and 10 bases lay between the germline ends. The CDR3: CASSSDPGSYEQYF. The CDR3 DNA is TGTGCCAGCAGCTCAGACCCAGGCTCCTACGAGCAGTACTTC.

The J gene is TRBJ1-1, the V gene TRBV5-1; D gene ambiguous. There are 15 residues in the CDR3. V lost 0 bases and J 8 bases, leaving 17 bases between the germline ends. Germline V gene lookup returns CDR1 SGHRS and CDR2 YFSETQ. The CDR3 region has the DNA TGCGCCAGCAGCTTGGACCGGTCCCCGAGGATAGAAGCTTTCTTT. Encoded protein: CASSLDRSPRIEAFF.

The V gene is TRBV5-6, the J gene TRBJ2-7; weak D call: TRBD1 (6 bases). Trimming took 5 bases from V and 2 from J, leaving 17 bases between them. The CDR3 extends over 15 amino acids. The germline V gene has CDR1 SGHDT and CDR2 YYEEEE. CDR3 sequence: CASRSNTGSAYEQYF. For the CDR3, the DNA is TGTGCCAGCAGATCCAATACAGGGTCCGCCTACGAGCAGTACTTC.

The chain couples TRBV4-1 to TRBJ1-1, with D possibly being TRBD1 (6 bases). Trimming shortened V by 1 base and J by 2 bases, and 11 bases separated the two germline ends. Germline loops: CDR1 MGHRA, CDR2 YSYEKL. The CDR3 length is 15 residues. The CDR3 reads CASSQAQGPNTEAFF. The CDR3 DNA is TGCGCCAGCAGCCAAGCCCAGGGGCCTAACACTGAAGCTTTCTTT.

The chain is built from TRBV5-1 and TRBJ1-2, with TRBD1 identical over 7 bases. V shed 4 bases, J shed 3 bases, and the junction held 9 bases outside the gene matches. Germline lookup yields CDR1 SGHRS and CDR2 YFSETQ. The CDR3 length is 15 residues. CDR3 DNA sequence: TGCGCCAGCAGCAGGACAGGAACGGAGGACTATGGCTACACCTTC. Its protein product is CASSRTGTEDYGYTF.